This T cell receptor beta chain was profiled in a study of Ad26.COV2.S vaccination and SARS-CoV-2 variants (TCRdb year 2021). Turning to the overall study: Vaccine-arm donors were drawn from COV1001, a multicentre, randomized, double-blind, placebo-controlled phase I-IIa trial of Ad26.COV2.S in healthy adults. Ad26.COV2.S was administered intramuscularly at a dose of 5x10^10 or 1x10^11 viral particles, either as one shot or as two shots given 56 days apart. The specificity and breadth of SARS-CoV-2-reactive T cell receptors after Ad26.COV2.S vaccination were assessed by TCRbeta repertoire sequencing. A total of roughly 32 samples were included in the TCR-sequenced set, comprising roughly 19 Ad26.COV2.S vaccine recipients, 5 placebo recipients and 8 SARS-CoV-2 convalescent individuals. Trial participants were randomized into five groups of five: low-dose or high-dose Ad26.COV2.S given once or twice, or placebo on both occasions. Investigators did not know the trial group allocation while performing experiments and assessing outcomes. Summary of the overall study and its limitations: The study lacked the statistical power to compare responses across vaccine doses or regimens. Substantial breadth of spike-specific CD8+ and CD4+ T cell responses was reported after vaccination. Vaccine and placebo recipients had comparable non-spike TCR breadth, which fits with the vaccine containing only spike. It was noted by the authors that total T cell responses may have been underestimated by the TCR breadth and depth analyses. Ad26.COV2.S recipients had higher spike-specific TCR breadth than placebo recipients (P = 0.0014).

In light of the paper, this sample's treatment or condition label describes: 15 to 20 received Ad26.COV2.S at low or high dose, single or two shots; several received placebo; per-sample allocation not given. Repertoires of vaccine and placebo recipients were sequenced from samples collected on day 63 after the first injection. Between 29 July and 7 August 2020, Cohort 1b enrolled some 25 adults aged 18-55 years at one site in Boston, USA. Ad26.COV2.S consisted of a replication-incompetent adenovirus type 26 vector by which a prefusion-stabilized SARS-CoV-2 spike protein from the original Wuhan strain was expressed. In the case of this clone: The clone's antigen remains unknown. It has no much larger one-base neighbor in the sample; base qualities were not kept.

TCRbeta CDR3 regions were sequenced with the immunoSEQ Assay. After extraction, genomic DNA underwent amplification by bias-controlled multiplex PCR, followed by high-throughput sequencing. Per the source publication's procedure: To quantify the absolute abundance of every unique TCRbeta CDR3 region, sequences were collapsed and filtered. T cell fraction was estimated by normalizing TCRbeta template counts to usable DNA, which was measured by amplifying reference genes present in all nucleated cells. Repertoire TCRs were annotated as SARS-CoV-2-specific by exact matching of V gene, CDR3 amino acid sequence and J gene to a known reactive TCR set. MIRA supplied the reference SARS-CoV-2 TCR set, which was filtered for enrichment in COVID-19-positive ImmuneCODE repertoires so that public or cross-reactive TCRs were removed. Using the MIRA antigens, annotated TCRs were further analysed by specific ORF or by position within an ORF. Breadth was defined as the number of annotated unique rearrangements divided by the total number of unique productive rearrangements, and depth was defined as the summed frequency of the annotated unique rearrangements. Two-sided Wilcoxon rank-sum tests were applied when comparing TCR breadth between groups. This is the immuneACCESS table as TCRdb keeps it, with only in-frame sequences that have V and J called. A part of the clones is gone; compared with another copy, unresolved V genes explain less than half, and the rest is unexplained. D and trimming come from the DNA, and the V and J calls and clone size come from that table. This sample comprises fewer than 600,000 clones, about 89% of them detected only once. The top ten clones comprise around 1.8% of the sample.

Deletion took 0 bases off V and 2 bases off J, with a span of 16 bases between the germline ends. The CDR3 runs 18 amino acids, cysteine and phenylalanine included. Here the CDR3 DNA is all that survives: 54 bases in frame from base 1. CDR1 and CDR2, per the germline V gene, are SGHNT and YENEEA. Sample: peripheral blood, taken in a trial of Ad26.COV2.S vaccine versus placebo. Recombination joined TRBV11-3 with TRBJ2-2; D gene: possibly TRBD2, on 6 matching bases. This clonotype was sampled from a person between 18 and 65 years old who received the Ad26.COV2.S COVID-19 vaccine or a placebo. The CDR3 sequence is CASSLDAAGSLNTGELFF. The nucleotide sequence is TGTGCCAGCAGCTTAGATGCGGCGGGAAGCTTAAACACCGGGGAGCTGTTTTTT.